This T cell receptor beta chain comes out of a study of blood T cell repertoires in COVID-19. Overall study: Acute and convalescent COVID-19 specimens originated in the United States, Italy and Spain.

Germline CDR1 is LNHDA and CDR2 is SQIVND (reference sequence). J was trimmed by 1 base and V by 3 bases; bases with no gene match: 4. The CDR3 is 16 amino acids. Per the authors' pipeline: Amplified reference gene primers provided the basis for estimating nucleated cell counts. The data were produced by immunoSEQ multiplex PCR, yet TCRdb's version contains in-frame clones alone and is incomplete. That table gives V, J and clone size, and the DNA gave D and trimming. The sample holds some 210,000 clones, about 86% seen once. The V call is TRBV19, the J call TRBJ2-2; 8 nucleotides agree with TRBD2. The receptor was isolated from a middle-aged man with active or convalescent COVID-19. Source material: peripheral blood. The CDR3 protein is CASSILSGMNTGELFF. The CDR3 nucleotides are TGTGCCAGTAGTATCCTTAGCGGGATGAACACCGGGGAGCTGTTTTTT.